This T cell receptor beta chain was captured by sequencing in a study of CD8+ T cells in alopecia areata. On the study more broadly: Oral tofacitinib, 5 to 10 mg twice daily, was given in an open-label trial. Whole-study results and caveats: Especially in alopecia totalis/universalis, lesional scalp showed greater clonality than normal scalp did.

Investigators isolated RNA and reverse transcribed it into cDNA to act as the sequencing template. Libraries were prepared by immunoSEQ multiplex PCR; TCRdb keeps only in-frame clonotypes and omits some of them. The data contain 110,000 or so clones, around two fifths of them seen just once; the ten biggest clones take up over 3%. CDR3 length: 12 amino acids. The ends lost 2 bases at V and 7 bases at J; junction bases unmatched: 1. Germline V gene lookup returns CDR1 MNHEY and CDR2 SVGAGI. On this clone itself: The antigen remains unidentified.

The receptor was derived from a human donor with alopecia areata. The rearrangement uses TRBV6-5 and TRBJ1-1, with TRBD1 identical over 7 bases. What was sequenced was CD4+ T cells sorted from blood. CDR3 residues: CASSYRQGEAFF. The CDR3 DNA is TGTGCCAGCAGTTACCGACAGGGTGAAGCTTTCTTT.